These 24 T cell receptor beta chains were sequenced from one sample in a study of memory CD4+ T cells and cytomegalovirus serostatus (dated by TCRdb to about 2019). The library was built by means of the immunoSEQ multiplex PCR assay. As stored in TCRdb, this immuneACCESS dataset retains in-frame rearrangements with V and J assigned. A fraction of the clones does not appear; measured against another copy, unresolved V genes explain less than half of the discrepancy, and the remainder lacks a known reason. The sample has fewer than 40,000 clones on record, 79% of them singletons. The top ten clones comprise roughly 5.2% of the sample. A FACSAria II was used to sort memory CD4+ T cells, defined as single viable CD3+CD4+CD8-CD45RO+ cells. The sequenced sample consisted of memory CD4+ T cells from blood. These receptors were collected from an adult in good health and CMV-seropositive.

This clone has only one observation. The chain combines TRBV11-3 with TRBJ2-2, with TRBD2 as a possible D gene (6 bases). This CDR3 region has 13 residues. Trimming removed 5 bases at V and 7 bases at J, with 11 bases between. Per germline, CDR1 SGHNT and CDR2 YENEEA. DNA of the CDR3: TGTGCCAGCAGCCCTGGGCGGGACGGGGAGCTGTTTTTT. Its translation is CASSPGRDGELFF.

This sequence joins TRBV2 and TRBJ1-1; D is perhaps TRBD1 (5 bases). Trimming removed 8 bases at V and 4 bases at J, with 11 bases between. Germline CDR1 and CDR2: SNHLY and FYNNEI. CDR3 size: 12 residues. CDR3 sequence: CASHRGGTEAFF. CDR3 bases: TGTGCCAGCCACCGGGGGGGCACTGAAGCTTTCTTT.

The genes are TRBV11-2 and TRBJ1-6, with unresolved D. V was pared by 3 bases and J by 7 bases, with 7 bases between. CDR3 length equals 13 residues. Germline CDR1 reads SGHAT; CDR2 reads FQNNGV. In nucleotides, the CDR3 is TGTGCCAGCAGCTTCGACGGAAATTCACCCCTCCACTTT. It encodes CASSFDGNSPLHF.

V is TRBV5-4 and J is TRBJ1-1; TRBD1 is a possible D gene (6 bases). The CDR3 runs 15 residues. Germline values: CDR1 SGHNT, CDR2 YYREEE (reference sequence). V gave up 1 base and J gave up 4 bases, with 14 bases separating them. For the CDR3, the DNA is TGTGCCAGCAGCTTGTGGGGGGGGGCGGCCACTGAAGCTTTCTTT. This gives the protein CASSLWGGAATEAFF.

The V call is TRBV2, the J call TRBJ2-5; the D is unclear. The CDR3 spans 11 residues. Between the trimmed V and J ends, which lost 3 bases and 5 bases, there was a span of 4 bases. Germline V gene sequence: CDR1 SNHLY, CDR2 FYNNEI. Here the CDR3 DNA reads TGTGCCAGCAGTGAGGAGGAGACCCAGTACTTC. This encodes CASSEEETQYF.

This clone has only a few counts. CDR3 in amino acids: CASNTGTGSNQPQHF. The DNA of the CDR3 is TGTGCCAGCAATACCGGGACGGGAAGTAATCAGCCCCAGCATTTT. J is TRBJ1-5 and V is TRBV2, with D perhaps TRBD1 (5 bases). Trimming shortened V by 7 bases and J by 4 bases, and 17 bases separated the two germline ends. Looked up from germline, CDR1 is SNHLY and CDR2 is FYNNEI. The CDR3 length is 15 residues.

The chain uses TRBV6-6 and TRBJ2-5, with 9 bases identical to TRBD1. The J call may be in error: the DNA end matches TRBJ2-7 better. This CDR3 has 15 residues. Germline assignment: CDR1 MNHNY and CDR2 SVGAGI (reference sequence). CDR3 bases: TGTGCCAGCACCTCCGGGACAGGGCATTCCTACGAGCAGTACTTC. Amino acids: CASTSGTGHSYEQYF.

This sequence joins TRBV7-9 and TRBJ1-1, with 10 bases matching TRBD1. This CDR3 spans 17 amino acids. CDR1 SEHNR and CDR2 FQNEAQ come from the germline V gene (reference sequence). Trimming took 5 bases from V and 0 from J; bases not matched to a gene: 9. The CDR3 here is CASSKTGGAAVNTEAFF. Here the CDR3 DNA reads TGTGCCAGCAGCAAGACAGGGGGCGCGGCGGTGAACACTGAAGCTTTCTTT. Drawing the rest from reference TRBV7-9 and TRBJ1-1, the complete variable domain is DTGVSQNPRHKITKRGQNVTFRCDPISEHNRLYWYRQTLGQGPEFLTYFQNEAQLEKSRLLSDRFSAERPKGSFSTLEIQRTEQGDSAMYLCASSKTGGAAVNTEAFFGQGTRLTVV.

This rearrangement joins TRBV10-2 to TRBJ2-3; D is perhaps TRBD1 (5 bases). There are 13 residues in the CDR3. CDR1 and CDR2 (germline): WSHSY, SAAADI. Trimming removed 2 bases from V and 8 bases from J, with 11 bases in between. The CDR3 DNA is TGCGCCAGCAGTGAGGGCATTGGGGCTACGCAGTATTTT. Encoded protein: CASSEGIGATQYF.

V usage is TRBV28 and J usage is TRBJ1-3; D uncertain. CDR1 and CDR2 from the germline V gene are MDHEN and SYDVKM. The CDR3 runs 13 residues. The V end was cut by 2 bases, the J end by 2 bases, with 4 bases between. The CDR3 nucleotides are TGTGCCAGCAGTTTAACTGCTGGAAACACCATATATTTT. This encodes CASSLTAGNTIYF.

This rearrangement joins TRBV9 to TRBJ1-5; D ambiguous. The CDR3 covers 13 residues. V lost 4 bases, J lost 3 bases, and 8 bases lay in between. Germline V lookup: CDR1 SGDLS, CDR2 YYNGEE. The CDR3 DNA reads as TGTGCCAGCAGCCCTAATGTCAATCAGCCCCAGCATTTT. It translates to CASSPNVNQPQHF.

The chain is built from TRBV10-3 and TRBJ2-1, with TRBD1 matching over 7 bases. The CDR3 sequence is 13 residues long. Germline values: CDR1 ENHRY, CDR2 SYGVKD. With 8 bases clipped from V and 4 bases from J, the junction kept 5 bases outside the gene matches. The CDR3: CAIAGTEYNEQFF. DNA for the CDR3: TGTGCCATCGCTGGGACAGAATACAATGAGCAGTTCTTC.

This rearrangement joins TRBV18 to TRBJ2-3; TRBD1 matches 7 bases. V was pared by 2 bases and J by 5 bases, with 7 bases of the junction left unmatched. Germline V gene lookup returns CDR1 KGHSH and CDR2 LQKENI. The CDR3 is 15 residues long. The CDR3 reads CASSPVMRQGDTQYF. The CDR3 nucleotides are TGTGCCAGCTCACCAGTGATGAGACAGGGAGATACGCAGTATTTT.

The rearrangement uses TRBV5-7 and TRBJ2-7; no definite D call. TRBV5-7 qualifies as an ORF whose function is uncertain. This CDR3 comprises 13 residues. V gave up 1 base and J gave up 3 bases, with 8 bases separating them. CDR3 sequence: CASSLRASYEQYF. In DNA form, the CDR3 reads TGTGCCAGCAGCTTGCGGGCTAGCTACGAGCAGTACTTC.

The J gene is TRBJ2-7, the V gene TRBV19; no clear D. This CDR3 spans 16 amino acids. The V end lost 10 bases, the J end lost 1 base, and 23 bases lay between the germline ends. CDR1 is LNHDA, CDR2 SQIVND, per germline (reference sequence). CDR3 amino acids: CATSSHREVGSYEQYF. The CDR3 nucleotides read TGTGCCACCTCATCCCACAGAGAGGTGGGTTCCTACGAGCAGTACTTC.

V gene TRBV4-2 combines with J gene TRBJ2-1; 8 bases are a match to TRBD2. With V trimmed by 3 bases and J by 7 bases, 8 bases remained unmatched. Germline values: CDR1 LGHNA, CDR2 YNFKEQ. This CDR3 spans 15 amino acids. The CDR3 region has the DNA TGTGCCAGCAGCCAGTCCCTAGCGGGCGAGAATGAGCAGTTCTTC. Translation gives CASSQSLAGENEQFF.

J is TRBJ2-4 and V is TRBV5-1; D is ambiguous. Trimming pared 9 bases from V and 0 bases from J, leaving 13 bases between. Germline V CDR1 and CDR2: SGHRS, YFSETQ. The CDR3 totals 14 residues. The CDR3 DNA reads TGCGCCACCTCCCCCCAACCAGCCAAAAACATTCAGTACTTC. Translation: CATSPQPAKNIQYF.

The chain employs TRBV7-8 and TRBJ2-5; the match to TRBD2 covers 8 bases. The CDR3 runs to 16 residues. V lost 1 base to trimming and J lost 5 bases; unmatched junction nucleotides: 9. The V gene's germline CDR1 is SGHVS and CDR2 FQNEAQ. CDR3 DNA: TGTGCCAGCAGCTTAGGATACGGGGGGGCCGTCGAGACCCAGTACTTC. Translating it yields CASSLGYGGAVETQYF.

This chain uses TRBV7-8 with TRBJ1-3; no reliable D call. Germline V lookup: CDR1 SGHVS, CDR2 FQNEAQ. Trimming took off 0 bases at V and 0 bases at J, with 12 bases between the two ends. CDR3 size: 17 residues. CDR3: CASSLAPGRRSGNTIYF. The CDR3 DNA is TGTGCCAGCAGCTTAGCGCCCGGCAGGCGCTCTGGAAACACCATATATTTT.

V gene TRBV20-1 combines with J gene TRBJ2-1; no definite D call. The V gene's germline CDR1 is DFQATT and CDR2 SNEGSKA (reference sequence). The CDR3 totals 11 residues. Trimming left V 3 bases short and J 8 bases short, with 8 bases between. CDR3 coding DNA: TGCAGTGCTAGGGGCTTGGATGAGCAGTTCTTC. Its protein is CSARGLDEQFF.

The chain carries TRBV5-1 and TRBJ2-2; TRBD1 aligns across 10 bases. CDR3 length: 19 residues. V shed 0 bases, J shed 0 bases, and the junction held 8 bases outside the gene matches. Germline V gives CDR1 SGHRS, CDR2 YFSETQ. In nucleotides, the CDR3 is TGCGCCAGCAGCTTGGGACTACGGGACAGGGGCGCGAACACCGGGGAGCTGTTTTTT. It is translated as CASSLGLRDRGANTGELFF.

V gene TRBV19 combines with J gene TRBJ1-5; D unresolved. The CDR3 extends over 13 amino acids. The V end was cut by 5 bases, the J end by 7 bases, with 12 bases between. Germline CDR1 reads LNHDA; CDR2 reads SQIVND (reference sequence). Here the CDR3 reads CASSVEHEQPQHF. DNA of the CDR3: TGTGCCAGTAGTGTTGAACACGAACAGCCCCAGCATTTT.

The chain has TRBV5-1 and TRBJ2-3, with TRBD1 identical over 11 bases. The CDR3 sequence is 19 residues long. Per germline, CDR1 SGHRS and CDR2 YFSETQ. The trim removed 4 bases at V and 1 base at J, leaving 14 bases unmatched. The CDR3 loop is CASSGSGTGGSGGTDTQYF. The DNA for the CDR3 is TGCGCCAGCAGCGGTTCCGGGACAGGGGGATCCGGAGGCACAGATACGCAGTATTTT. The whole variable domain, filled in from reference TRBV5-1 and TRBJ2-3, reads KAGVTQTPRYLIKTRGQQVTLSCSPISGHRSVSWYQQTPGQGLQFLFEYFSETQRNKGNFPGRFSGRQFSNSRSEMNVSTLELGDSALYLCASSGSGTGGSGGTDTQYFGPGTRLTVL.

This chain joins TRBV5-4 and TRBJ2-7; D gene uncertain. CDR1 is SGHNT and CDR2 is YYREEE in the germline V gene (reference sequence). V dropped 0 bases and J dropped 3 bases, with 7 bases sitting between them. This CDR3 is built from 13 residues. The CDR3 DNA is TGTGCCAGCAGCTTGGAGGATGGCTACGAGCAGTACTTC. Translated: CASSLEDGYEQYF.